This paragraph covers one T cell receptor (beta chain) sequence. Its matching antigen is unknown. The entry originates in a study of cytomegalovirus exposure and HLA in healthy donors. A multiplex PCR was run with 60 Vbeta primers and 13 Jbeta primers. Data came from immunoSEQ multiplex PCR; TCRdb stores just in-frame clones and leaves some out. This sample has a few hundred thousand clones, with more than 60% found just once. The CDR3 is made up of 13 amino acids. Germline V gene lookup returns CDR1 SGDLS and CDR2 YYNGEE. J was trimmed by 5 bases and V by 4 bases; bases with no gene match: 5. Overall study results and limits: Three chains tied to CMV proved CMV antigen-specific in vitro. When analyzed later, a missense DCLRE1C variant was found to be linked to TCR beta V- and J-gene trimming. Approximately 160 TCR beta chains were listed as cytomegalovirus-associated.

The sequenced material came from PBMCs. This TCR came from a girl aged 2 to 10 in good health and CMV-seronegative. The chain recombines TRBV9 with TRBJ1-2; 7 nucleotides agree with TRBD1. This chain's CDR3 is CASSLGTEYGYTF. CDR3 nucleotides: TGTGCCAGCAGCCTCGGGACAGAGTATGGCTACACCTTC.